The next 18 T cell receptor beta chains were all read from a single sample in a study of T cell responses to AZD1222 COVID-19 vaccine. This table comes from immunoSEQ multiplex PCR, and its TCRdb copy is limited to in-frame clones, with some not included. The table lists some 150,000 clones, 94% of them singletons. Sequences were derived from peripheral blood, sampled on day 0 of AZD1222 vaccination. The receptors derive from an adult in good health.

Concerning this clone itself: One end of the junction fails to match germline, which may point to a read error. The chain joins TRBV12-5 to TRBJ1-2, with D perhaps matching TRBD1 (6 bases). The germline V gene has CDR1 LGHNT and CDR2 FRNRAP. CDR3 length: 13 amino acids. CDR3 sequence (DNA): TGTGCTAGTGGATTGGGGGGGGCCCGGGGCTACACCTTC. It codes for CASGLGGARGYTF.

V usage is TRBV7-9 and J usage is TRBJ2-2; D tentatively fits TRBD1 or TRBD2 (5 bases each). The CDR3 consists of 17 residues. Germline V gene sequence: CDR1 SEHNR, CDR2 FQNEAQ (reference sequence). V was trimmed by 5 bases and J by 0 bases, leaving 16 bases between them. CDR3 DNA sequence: TGTGCCAGCAGCGATAGCCGGGGCAGGGCGAACACCGGGGAGCTGTTTTTT. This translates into CASSDSRGRANTGELFF.

Here the CDR3 DNA reads TGCGCCAGCAGCCAAGACCAGGGCTCAAACTATGGCTACACCTTC. Translating gives CASSQDQGSNYGYTF. This chain connects TRBV4-1 to TRBJ1-2; TRBD1 might be the D (5 bases). The V gene's germline CDR1 is MGHRA and CDR2 YSYEKL. The length of the CDR3 is 15 residues. The V end was cut by 0 bases, the J end by 2 bases, with 10 bases between.

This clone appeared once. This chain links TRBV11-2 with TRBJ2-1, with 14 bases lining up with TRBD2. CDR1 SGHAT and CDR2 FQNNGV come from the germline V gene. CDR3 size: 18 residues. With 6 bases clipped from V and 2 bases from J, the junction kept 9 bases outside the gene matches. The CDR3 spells CASSPPETSGGAYNEQFF. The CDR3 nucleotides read TGTGCCAGCAGTCCCCCCGAGACTAGCGGGGGGGCCTACAATGAGCAGTTCTTC.

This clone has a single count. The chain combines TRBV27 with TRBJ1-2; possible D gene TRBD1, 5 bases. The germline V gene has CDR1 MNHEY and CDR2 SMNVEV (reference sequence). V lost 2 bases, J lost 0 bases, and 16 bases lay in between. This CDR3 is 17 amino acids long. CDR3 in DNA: TGTGCCAGCAGTTTAACAGGCGCGAGTTGGGCTAACTATGGCTACACCTTC. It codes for CASSLTGASWANYGYTF.

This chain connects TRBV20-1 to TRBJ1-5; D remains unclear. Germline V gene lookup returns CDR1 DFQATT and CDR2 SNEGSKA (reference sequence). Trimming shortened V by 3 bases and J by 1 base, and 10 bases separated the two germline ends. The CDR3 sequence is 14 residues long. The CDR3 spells CSASRVVSNQPQHF. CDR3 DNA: TGCAGTGCTAGTCGGGTGGTCAGCAATCAGCCCCAGCATTTT.

The CDR3 spells CASTEEGTGFQPQHF. For the CDR3, the DNA is TGTGCCAGCACCGAAGAGGGGACAGGTTTTCAGCCCCAGCATTTT. The gene calls are TRBV2 and TRBJ1-5, with TRBD1 identical over 8 bases. The V segment lost 7 bases and the J segment 6 bases; nucleotides outside the gene matches: 11. Per the germline V gene, CDR1 is SNHLY and CDR2 is FYNNEI. The CDR3 loop spans 15 amino acids.

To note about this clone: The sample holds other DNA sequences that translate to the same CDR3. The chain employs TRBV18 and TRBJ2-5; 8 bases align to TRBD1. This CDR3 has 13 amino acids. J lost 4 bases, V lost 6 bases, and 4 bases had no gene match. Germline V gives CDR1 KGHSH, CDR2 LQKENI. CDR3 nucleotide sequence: TGTGCCAGCTCGCCAGGACAGGGAGAGACCCAGTACTTC. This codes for CASSPGQGETQYF.

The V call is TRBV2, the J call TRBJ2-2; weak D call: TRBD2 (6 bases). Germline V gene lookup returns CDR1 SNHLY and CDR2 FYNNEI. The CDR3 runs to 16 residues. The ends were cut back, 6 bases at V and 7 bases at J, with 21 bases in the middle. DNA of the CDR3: TGTGCCAGCAGCCGGGCGCGGGAAAGGATTGGCGGGGAGCTGTTTTTT. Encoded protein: CASSRARERIGGELFF.

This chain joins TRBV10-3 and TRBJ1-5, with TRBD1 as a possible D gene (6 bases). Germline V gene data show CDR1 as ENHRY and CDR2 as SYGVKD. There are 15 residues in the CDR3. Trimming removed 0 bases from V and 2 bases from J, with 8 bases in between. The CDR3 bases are TGTGCCATCAGTGAGTCATCAGGGGGCAATCAGCCCCAGCATTTT. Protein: CAISESSGGNQPQHF.

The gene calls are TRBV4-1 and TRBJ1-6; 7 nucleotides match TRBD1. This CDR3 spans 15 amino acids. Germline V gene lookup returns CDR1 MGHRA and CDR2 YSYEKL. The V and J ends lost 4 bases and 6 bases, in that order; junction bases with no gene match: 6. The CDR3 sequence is CASSRTQGSNSPLHF. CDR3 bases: TGCGCCAGCAGCCGAACACAGGGGTCTAATTCACCCCTCCACTTT.

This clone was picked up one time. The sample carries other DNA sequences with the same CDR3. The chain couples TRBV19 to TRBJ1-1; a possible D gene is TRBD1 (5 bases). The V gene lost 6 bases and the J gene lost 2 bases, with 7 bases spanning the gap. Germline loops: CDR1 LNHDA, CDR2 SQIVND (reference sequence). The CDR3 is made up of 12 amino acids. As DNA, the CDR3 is TGTGCCAGTAGGAGGGGTAACACTGAAGCTTTCTTT. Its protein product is CASRRGNTEAFF.

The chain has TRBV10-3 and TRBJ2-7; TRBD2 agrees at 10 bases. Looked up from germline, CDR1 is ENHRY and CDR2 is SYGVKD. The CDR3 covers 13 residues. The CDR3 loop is CATQREGPYEQYV. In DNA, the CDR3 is TGTGCGACTCAGCGGGAGGGTCCCTACGAGCAGTACGTC.

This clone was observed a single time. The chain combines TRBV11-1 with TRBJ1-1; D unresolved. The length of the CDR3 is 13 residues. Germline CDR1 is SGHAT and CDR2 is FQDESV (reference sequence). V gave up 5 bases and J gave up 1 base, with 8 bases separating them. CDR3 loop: CASSPIGNTEAFF. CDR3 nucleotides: TGTGCCAGCAGCCCCATTGGGAACACTGAAGCTTTCTTT. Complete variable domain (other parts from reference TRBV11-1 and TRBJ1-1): EAEVAQSPRYKITEKSQAVAFWCDPISGHATLYWYRQILGQGPELLVQFQDESVVDDSQLPKDRFSAERLKGVDSTLKIQPAELGDSAMYLCASSPIGNTEAFFGQGTRLTVV.

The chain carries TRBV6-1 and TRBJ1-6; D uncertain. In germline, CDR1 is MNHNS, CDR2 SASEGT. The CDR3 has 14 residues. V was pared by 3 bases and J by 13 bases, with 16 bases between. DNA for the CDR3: TGTGCCAGCAGTGACGGACGGGCAAGGAGGCCCCTCCACTTT. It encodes CASSDGRARRPLHF.

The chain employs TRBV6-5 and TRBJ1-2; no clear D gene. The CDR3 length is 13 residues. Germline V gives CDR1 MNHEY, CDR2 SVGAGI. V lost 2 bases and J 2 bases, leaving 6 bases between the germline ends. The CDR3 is CASSYDRNYGYTF. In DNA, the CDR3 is TGTGCCAGCAGTTACGACCGAAACTATGGCTACACCTTC.

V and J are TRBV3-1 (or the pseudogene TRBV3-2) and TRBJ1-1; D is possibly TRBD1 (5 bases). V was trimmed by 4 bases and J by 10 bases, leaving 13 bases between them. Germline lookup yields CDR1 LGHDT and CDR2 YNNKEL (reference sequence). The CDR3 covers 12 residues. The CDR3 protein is CASSPPGHRAFF. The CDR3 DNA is TGTGCCAGCAGCCCCCCCGGACACAGAGCTTTCTTT.

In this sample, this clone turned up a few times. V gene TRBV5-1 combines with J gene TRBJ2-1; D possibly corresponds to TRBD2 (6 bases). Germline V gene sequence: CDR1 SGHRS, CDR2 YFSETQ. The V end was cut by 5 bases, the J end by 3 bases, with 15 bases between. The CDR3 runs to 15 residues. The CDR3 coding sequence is TGCGCCAGCAGTTCGTCCCAGGGAGGCTACAATGAGCAGTTCTTC. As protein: CASSSSQGGYNEQFF.